The rows below give T cell receptor beta chains drawn from one sample of a study of PD-L1 blockade in urothelial cancer. Here immunoSEQ multiplex PCR was the method, and the copy in TCRdb shows in-frame clones only, minus some. This sample yields under 150,000 clones, of which roughly 89% are seen a single time; around 1.7% belongs to the top ten. Sequenced material: PBMCs, taken around atezolizumab (anti-PD-L1) treatment. The receptors originated from a man aged 55-75 years with urothelial cancer. Each CDR3 is given with its conserved first and last residue. Fields, in order: clone size, J gene, V gene, D gene, CDR3 protein, CDR3 DNA. D genes are given only for firm matches. Rows may omit the clone size; those that give it use once, few, many or a size class.

-,TRBJ1-3,TRBV19,TRBD1,CASSPTGDSGNTIYF,TGTGCCAGTAGTCCCACAGGGGATTCTGGAAACACCATATATTTT
-,TRBJ2-1,TRBV30,TRBD2,CAWVAGGEGYEQFF,TGTGCCTGGGTAGCGGGAGGGGAAGGCTATGAGCAGTTCTTC
-,TRBJ1-1,TRBV7-9,-,CASSFGGMNTEAFF,TGTGCCAGCAGCTTCGGGGGGATGAACACTGAAGCTTTCTTT
-,TRBJ2-5,TRBV11-2,TRBD2,CASSLEILAGGRETQYF,TGTGCCAGCAGCTTAGAAATCCTAGCGGGGGGAAGAGAGACCCAGTACTTC
-,TRBJ1-5,TRBV6-1,-,CASSGHLSNQPQHF,TGTGCCAGCAGTGGACACCTTAGCAATCAGCCCCAGCATTTT
-,TRBJ2-5,TRBV19,-,CASSMVSQETQYF,TGTGCCAGTAGTATGGTCAGCCAAGAGACCCAGTACTTC
-,TRBJ1-3,TRBV6-5,-,CASRPGYSGNTIYF,TGTGCCAGCAGACCGGGGTACTCTGGAAACACCATATATTTT
-,TRBJ1-5,TRBV18,-,CASSQGQYQPQHF,TGTGCCAGCTCACAAGGACAGTATCAGCCCCAGCATTTT
-,TRBJ2-5,TRBV19,TRBD1,CASSLGGAETQYF,TGTGCCAGTAGTCTAGGGGGCGCGGAGACCCAGTACTTC
-,TRBJ1-1,TRBV10-3,-,CAISESSQQNTEAFF,TGTGCCATCAGTGAGTCGTCACAGCAGAACACTGAAGCTTTCTTT
-,TRBJ1-5,TRBV28,-,CASSLLHQPQHF,TGTGCCAGCAGTTTATTACACCAGCCCCAGCATTTT
-,TRBJ2-7,TRBV9,TRBD1,CASSLRDRSSYEQYF,TGTGCCAGCAGCCTACGGGACAGGAGCTCCTACGAGCAGTACTTC
-,TRBJ2-3,TRBV5-1,-,CASSLLELTDTQYF,TGCGCCAGCAGCTTGCTAGAGCTAACAGATACGCAGTATTTT
-,TRBJ2-6,TRBV4-3,-,CASSHQWRGRGRGSGANVLTF,TGCGCCAGCAGCCACCAGTGGAGGGGGCGCGGAAGGGGCTCTGGGGCCAACGTCCTGACTTTC
-,TRBJ2-1,TRBV2,-,CASKLAESNEQFF,TGTGCCAGCAAACTAGCAGAAAGCAATGAGCAGTTCTTC
-,TRBJ2-3,TRBV18,-,CASSPLFTDTQYF,TGTGCCAGCTCACCCCTATTCACAGATACGCAGTATTTT
once,TRBJ2-7,TRBV5-1,-,CASSLVPPGYEQYF,TGCGCCAGCAGCTTGGTTCCCCCCGGCTACGAGCAGTACTTC
-,TRBJ2-1,TRBV7-3,TRBD2,CASSPPGLAYNEQFF,TGTGCCAGCAGCCCTCCGGGACTAGCCTACAATGAGCAGTTCTTC
-,TRBJ2-2,TRBV7-2,TRBD2,CASSSYSGMAGELFF,TGTGCCAGCAGCTCCTATAGCGGGATGGCCGGGGAGCTGTTTTTT
-,TRBJ1-4,TRBV7-9,-,CASSFGEKLFF,TGTGCCAGCAGCTTCGGTGAAAAACTGTTTTTT
-,TRBJ2-5,TRBV4-2,-,CASSQDSAGGSQETQYF,TGTGCCAGCAGCCAAGACTCAGCTGGAGGGTCACAAGAGACCCAGTACTTC
-,TRBJ1-1,TRBV28,TRBD1,CASSGDRVKYTEAFF,TGTGCCAGCAGTGGAGACAGGGTAAAGTACACTGAAGCTTTCTTT